Listed here is a single TCR beta chain. Its target antigen remains unknown. No base quality information exists; no much larger clone differs at one position. This sample is drawn from a study of blood T cell repertoires in COVID-19 (dated by TCRdb to 2020 to 2021). For the wider study: The collaborator samples originated in the United States, Italy and Spain and spanned the acute and convalescent phases of COVID-19. The samples were drawn from two sources: the first 160 participants of the ongoing ImmuneRACE study, and 950 to 1,500 subjects contributed by 6 global collaborators. The repertoires were released in a freely available public database intended as a resource for research on the immune response to SARS-CoV-2. Where available, HLA class I and class II types were obtained from metadata supplied by the sample provider rather than from assay-based typing. The sample metadata nearly always contained a de-identified subject ID, COVID-19 status, age in years and sex. The material from the prospective study consisted of cDNA or gDNA derived from T cells, B-cell-depleted T cells, or PBMCs. The dataset comprised deeply sampled blood TCRbeta repertoires from subjects exposed to, actively infected with, or recovered from COVID-19.

Each collaborating institution followed its own protocols to collect whole blood in K2EDTA tubes. Collaborator samples were shipped for TCRbeta analysis as frozen whole blood, isolated PBMCs, or DNA extracted from either sample type. TCRbeta CDR3 regions were amplified from genomic DNA by means of the immunoSEQ Assay, a bias-controlled multiplex PCR. The authors' analysis ran thus. The number of nucleated cells in each sample was estimated by amplification of reference gene primers within the assay. To quantify the absolute abundance of each unique TCRbeta CDR3 rearrangement, sequence reads were collapsed and filtered. For each sample, productive Simpson clonality was calculated as the square root of Simpson's diversity index across productive rearrangements. TCRdb carries this immuneACCESS record with in-frame sequences only. Its versions omit some clonotypes, under half of them owing to an unresolved V gene in the studies checked, with the rest unexplained. V and J calls and clone size come straight from that table; D and trimming were deduced from the DNA. The sample table lists 200,000 to 250,000 clones, about 84% of them with a count of one. The top ten hold 10% to 15% of the sample.

The investigation overall reported the following: The amount of clinical and demographic metadata varied by source and participant and was provided uncurated.

This sequence originates from a man older than 75 with acute or convalescent COVID-19. The sample was peripheral blood.

The nucleotide sequence reads TGTGCCAGCAGCGTCGGGACAGACTTTAACTATGGCTACACCTTC. It codes for CASSVGTDFNYGYTF. The chain couples TRBV9 to TRBJ1-2; 7 bases in between match TRBD1. The CDR3, from cysteine to phenylalanine, totals 15 residues. Here the CDR3 DNA is all that survives: 45 bases in frame from base 1. Here V drops 2 bases and J drops 1 base, and the junction holds 5 bases not matched to any gene. CDR1 and CDR2 are read off the germline V gene as SGDLS and YYNGEE.